This TCR beta chain was observed in a study of T-cell reconstitution after alpha-beta-depleted transplantation in children. General study results and limits: A year had passed since transplant, and T-cell counts and diversity by then came mostly from newly produced T cells. It was surviving recipient T cells and thymic progenitors that gave some patients high TCRbeta diversity at day 60.

Unique molecular identifiers were incorporated when the TCRbeta library was constructed. TCRdb redid the calling of the PCR reads with MiXCR, one entry per CDR3 protein. The table includes about 980,000 distinct CDR3 sequences, 25% to 30% detected once. Trimming removed 6 bases from V and 7 bases from J, with 15 bases in between. CDR3 length: 13 residues. Note on this clonotype: Its specificity is not known.

The sequenced sample was PBMCs, mostly from graft donor cells, obtained 360 days after TCRalphabeta/CD19-depleted stem cell transplant. The receptor comes from a boy in the first two years of life who had a stem cell transplant for SCID, so the T cells may come from the graft donor. The chain links TRBV12-3 or TRBV12-4 to TRBJ1-1, with D unclear. CDR3 protein: CASSPPDVGEAFF. The CDR3 DNA reads as TGTGCCAGCAGCCCTCCTGATGTGGGTGAAGCTTTCTTT.